The 4 T cell receptor beta chains presented below share a single source sample, sequenced in a study of T-cell reconstitution after alpha-beta-depleted transplantation in children. Unique molecular identifiers featured in how the TCRbeta library was prepared. TCRdb reanalysed the PCR reads using MiXCR and keeps one entry per CDR3 protein. The repertoire holds fewer than 750,000 distinct CDR3 sequences, with approximately 30% as singletons. The material sequenced was PBMCs, taken before TCRalphabeta/CD19-depleted stem cell transplant. Receptor source: a boy under two years old with Wiskott-Aldrich syndrome, due to receive a stem cell transplant.

This clonotype was picked up a small number of times. The chain couples TRBV6-1 to TRBJ2-6; D remains ambiguous. CDR1 is MNHNS and CDR2 is SASEGT in the germline V gene. This CDR3 is built from 16 residues. Trimming pared 7 bases from V and 0 bases from J, leaving 13 bases between. DNA for the CDR3: TGTGCCAGCACATATGCGTGGGGCTCTGGGGCCAACGTCCTGACTTTC. Translation gives CASTYAWGSGANVLTF.

This chain uses TRBV5-1 with TRBJ2-1, with TRBD2 matching over 11 bases. The CDR3 runs 15 residues. The trim removed 4 bases at V and 6 bases at J, leaving 6 bases unmatched. CDR1 is SGHRS and CDR2 is YFSETQ in the germline V gene. The CDR3 DNA sequence: TGCGCCAGCAGCGGTAGCGGGAGGGCCAGCAATGAGCAGTTCTTC. Translated, it gives CASSGSGRASNEQFF.

This clonotype was seen only a few times. The V gene is TRBV11-2, the J gene TRBJ2-4; 7 nucleotides match TRBD2. This CDR3 region has 18 residues. J was trimmed by 9 bases and V by 3 bases; bases with no gene match: 20. In germline, CDR1 is SGHAT, CDR2 FQNNGV. The CDR3 reads CASSFEPLLAGDISIQYF. Written as DNA, the CDR3 is TGTGCCAGCAGCTTCGAACCCCTTTTGGCGGGGGATATTAGCATTCAGTACTTC.

The V call is TRBV18, the J call TRBJ2-7; D gene unclear. CDR1 KGHSH and CDR2 LQKENI come from the germline V gene. The CDR3 has 15 residues. Trimming cost V 2 bases and J 4 bases, with 15 bases left between them. The CDR3 is CASSPGRLQQYEQYF. In DNA, the CDR3 is TGTGCCAGCTCACCAGGTCGATTACAGCAATACGAGCAGTACTTC.